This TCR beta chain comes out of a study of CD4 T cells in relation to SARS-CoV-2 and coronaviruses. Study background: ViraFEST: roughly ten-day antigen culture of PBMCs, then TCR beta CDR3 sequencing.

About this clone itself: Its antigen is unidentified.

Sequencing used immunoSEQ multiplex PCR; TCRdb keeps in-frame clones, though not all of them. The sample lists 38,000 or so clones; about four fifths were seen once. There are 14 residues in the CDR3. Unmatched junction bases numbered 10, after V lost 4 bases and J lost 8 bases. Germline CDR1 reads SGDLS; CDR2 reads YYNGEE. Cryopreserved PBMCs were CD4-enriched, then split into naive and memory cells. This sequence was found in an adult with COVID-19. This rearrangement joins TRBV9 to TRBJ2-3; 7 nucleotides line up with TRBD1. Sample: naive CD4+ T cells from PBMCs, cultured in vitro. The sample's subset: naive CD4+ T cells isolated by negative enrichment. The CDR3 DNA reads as TGTGCCAGCAGCAGCCGGACAGGCTCTGCTACGCAGTATTTT. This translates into CASSSRTGSATQYF.